This T cell receptor beta chain was sequenced in a study of CD8 T cells in ankylosing spondylitis. Study findings and constraints: Disease-linked clones had a CD8+ phenotype and relatively low frequency in peripheral blood. Matched ankylosing spondylitis synovial fluid reportedly contained a significantly enriched population of disease-linked clones. Ankylosing spondylitis blood appeared to carry a characteristic TCR beta motif of several highly homologous variants.

TCRdb independently ran MiXCR on the 5' RACE reads; one entry per CDR3 protein. The table has roughly 30,000 distinct CDR3 sequences, more than 13% seen once. V was trimmed by 4 bases and J by 3 bases, leaving 9 bases between them. This CDR3 spans 12 amino acids. The germline CDR1 and CDR2 sequences are SQVTM and ANQGSEA. With respect to this clonotype: The antigen remains unidentified.

The sample was blood. The rearrangement links TRBV29-1 to TRBJ2-5; D ambiguous. This TCR came from a male donor with ankylosing spondylitis or in good health (not recorded which). As DNA, the CDR3 is TGCAGCGTTGCGTTCCCGGAAGAGACCCAGTACTTC. It specifies CSVAFPEETQYF.